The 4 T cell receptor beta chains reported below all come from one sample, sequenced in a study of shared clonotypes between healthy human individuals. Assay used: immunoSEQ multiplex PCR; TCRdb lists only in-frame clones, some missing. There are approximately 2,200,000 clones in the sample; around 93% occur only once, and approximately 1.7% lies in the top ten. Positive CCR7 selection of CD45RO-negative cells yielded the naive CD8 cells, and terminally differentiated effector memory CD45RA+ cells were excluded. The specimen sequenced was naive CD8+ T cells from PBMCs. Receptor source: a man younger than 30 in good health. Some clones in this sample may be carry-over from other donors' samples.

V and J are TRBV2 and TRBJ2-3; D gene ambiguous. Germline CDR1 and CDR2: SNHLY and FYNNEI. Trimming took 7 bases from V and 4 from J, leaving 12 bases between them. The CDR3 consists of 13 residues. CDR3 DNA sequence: TGTGCCAGCATGGCGTTTTACCCAGATACGCAGTATTTT. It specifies CASMAFYPDTQYF.

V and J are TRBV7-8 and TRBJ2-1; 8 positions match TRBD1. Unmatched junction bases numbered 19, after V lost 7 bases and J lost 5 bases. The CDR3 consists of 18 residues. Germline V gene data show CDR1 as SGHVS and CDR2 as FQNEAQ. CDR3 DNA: TGTGCCAGCATCCGGGGAGTGGTGCGTTTACAGGGGGACAATGAGCAGTTCTTC. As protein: CASIRGVVRLQGDNEQFF.

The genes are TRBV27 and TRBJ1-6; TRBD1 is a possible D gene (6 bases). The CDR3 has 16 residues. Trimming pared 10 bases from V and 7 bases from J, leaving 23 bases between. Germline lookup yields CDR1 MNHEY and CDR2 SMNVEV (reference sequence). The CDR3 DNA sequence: TGTGCCACCTCTACTCCCGGGGGCGGGCGGAATTCACCCCTCCACTTT. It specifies CATSTPGGGRNSPLHF.

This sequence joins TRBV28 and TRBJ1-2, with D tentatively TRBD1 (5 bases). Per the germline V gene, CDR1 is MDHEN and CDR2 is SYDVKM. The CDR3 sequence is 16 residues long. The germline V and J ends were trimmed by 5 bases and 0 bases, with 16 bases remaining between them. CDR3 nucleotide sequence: TGTGCCAGCAGTCCATACCGGGACCGTACTAACTATGGCTACACCTTC. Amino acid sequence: CASSPYRDRTNYGYTF.